The rows below give T cell receptor beta chains drawn from one sample of a study of blood T cell repertoires in COVID-19. The data were produced by immunoSEQ multiplex PCR, yet TCRdb's version contains in-frame clones alone and is incomplete. The sample comprises 60,000 to 65,000 clones, around 76% of which are singletons, and 50% rests with the top ten. What was sequenced was peripheral blood. The origin of the receptors is a woman aged 80 or over with acute or convalescent COVID-19. The CDR3 runs from the conserved cysteine through the conserved F or W. D genes are given only for firm matches. Size is omitted from some rows. Given values are once, few, many or a class for expanded clones.

TGCAGCGTATTACAGGGGGAAGAGACCCAGTACTTC	CSVLQGEETQYF	TRBD1	12	TRBV29-1	.	TRBJ2-5
TGCGCCAGCAGCTTGGGGACTAGCGGGCGAGGGGATACGCAGTATTTT	CASSLGTSGRGDTQYF	TRBD2	16	TRBV5-1	.	TRBJ2-3
TGTGCCTGGAGTCGAAATCTGGGCCCGGGGTATGGCTACACCTTC	CAWSRNLGPGYGYTF	.	15	TRBV30	.	TRBJ1-2
TGTGCCAGCAGCTTAAATCTGGGCGGGAGCTTACGGGAGCAGTACTTC	CASSLNLGGSLREQYF	TRBD2	16	TRBV7-9	.	TRBJ2-7
TGTGCCAGCAGTTTAACGTCTAGGAATGAAGCTTTCTTT	CASSLTSRNEAFF	.	13	TRBV27	.	TRBJ1-1
TGTGCCAGCAGCGGCCGGGACAAATCCTACAATGAGCAGTTCTTC	CASSGRDKSYNEQFF	.	15	TRBV9	once	TRBJ2-1
TGTGCCAGCAGTGACCCCAATAGCGGCTCTTCCCAAGAGACCCAGTACTTC	CASSDPNSGSSQETQYF	.	17	TRBV2	.	TRBJ2-5
TGTGCCAGCTCACCCGGGACTAGCTCCTACGAGCAGTACTTC	CASSPGTSSYEQYF	TRBD2	14	TRBV18	few	TRBJ2-7
TGTGCCACCAGTGATCCTTCGAAGCGGGAAACGACAGATACGCAGTATTTT	CATSDPSKRETTDTQYF	TRBD2	17	TRBV24-1	.	TRBJ2-3
TGTGCCTGGAACAGGGGCTTGACCGGGGAGCTGTTTTTT	CAWNRGLTGELFF	TRBD1	13	TRBV30	.	TRBJ2-2
TGTGCCACCAGCAGAGATCCAAAAGAGACCCAGTACTTC	CATSRDPKETQYF	.	13	TRBV15	once	TRBJ2-5
TGTGCCAGCTGGGGGGAATCCTATGGCTACACCTTC	CASWGESYGYTF	.	12	TRBV6-6	.	TRBJ1-2
TGTGCCAGCAACTCATTGAGGCAACATGAAGCTTTCTTT	CASNSLRQHEAFF	.	13	TRBV28	.	TRBJ1-1
TGTGCCTGGAGTGATGGCTTCAATCAGCCCCAGCATTTT	CAWSDGFNQPQHF	.	13	TRBV30	few	TRBJ1-5
TGTGCCAGCAGCTTAACTAGCACCTACGAGCAGTACTTC	CASSLTSTYEQYF	.	13	TRBV7-9	many	TRBJ2-7
TGCAGCGTTGAAGACAATCAGGGTATTGGCACTGAAGCTTTCTTT	CSVEDNQGIGTEAFF	.	15	TRBV29-1	few	TRBJ1-1
TGTGCCAGCAGCTTAGCTAATACCCGGACGGCGGGAAGCTCCTACAATGAGCAGTTCTTC	CASSLANTRTAGSSYNEQFF	.	20	TRBV11-3	few	TRBJ2-1
TGTGCCAGTAGTATAGTTGCGGGCAGCTACAATGAGCAGTTCTTC	CASSIVAGSYNEQFF	.	15	TRBV19	.	TRBJ2-1
TGTGCCAGCACCTCTGGGACTTCGAGGCAGTACTTC	CASTSGTSRQYF	.	12	TRBV28	once	TRBJ2-7
TGTGCCACCAGCAGAGTTAGGGACTCTAGGCATGAGCAGTTCTTC	CATSRVRDSRHEQFF	.	15	TRBV15	.	TRBJ2-1
TGTGCCAGTAGCGGTCGGGGACAGGAAGCTTCTTCTGGAAACACCATATATTTT	CASSGRGQEASSGNTIYF	TRBD1	18	TRBV19	.	TRBJ1-3
TGTGCCAGCAGTTCCGGGACAAGGAATGAAAAACTGTTTTTT	CASSSGTRNEKLFF	.	14	TRBV28	few	TRBJ1-4
TGTGCCTGGAGGCGTAGGAGAATGAACACTGAAGCTTTCTTT	CAWRRRRMNTEAFF	.	14	TRBV30	.	TRBJ1-1
TGTGCCATCAGTGGGCCAGGGGGATTAGGGAACACTGAAGCTTTCTTT	CAISGPGGLGNTEAFF	TRBD1	16	TRBV10-3	.	TRBJ1-1
TGCGCCAGCACGGGCGGGAGTGCTTACAATGAGCAGTTCTTC	CASTGGSAYNEQFF	TRBD2	14	TRBV5-1	.	TRBJ2-1
TGTGCCAGTAACCCCGGGACTAGCGGGAGTAATGAGCAGTTCTTC	CASNPGTSGSNEQFF	TRBD2	15	TRBV19	.	TRBJ2-1
TGTGCCAGCAGCCCTCTAGCGGGAGAACACGAGCAGTACTTC	CASSPLAGEHEQYF	TRBD2	14	TRBV3-1/TRBV3-2	.	TRBJ2-7
TGTGCCAGCTCACCCACAGCTACAACAGATACGCAGTATTTT	CASSPTATTDTQYF	.	14	TRBV18	.	TRBJ2-3
TGTGCCAGCAGTTTACTCGCCCGAGGGGACACTAACTATGGCTACACCTTC	CASSLLARGDTNYGYTF	.	17	TRBV28	.	TRBJ1-2